This TCR beta chain was sequenced for a study of shared clonotypes between healthy human individuals. Assay runs were performed at deep level. The repertoire was sequenced with immunoSEQ multiplex PCR; TCRdb's copy has only in-frame clones and lacks some. The sample lists millions of clones, 90% to 95% seen once, with 0.11% to 0.15% in the top ten. This CDR3 is 12 amino acids long. Between the trimmed V and J ends, which lost 6 bases and 6 bases, there was a span of 10 bases. CDR1 is SNHLY, CDR2 FYNNEI, per germline. The source of this sequence is a man in his late teens or twenties in good health. Material for sequencing was naive CD4+ T cells sorted from blood. Subset specified: CD45RA+ positively selected. This sequence joins TRBV2 and TRBJ2-3, with D perhaps matching TRBD2 (6 bases). The CDR3 is CASSPRGDTQYF. DNA of the CDR3: TGTGCCAGCAGCCCCCGGGGGGATACGCAGTATTTT.